This T cell receptor beta chain was sequenced in a study of siplizumab effects on memory and regulatory T cells. Concerning this clone itself: Its target is not known.

Study-wide results and caveats: Siplizumab conditions gave an average of approximately 70% Treg-derived mappable alloreactive CD4+ clones, versus 25% to 30% for controls. Unstimulated subsets accounted for the mapping of only a minor share of the clones that were alloreactive. Naive T cells were seemingly more diverse than memory cells, and major contributions to the alloresponse seemed to be made by them.

There are 14 residues in the CDR3. Trimming stripped 2 bases from V and 0 bases from J, with 7 bases between. Germline lookup yields CDR1 MNHEY and CDR2 SMNVEV (reference sequence). Data came from immunoSEQ multiplex PCR; TCRdb stores just in-frame clones and leaves some out. The repertoire holds 57,000 or so clones, with roughly 78% as singletons. In three donor pairs, unstimulated naive, memory, effector memory and TEMRA subsets were sequenced. This chain uses TRBV27 with TRBJ1-1; D ambiguous. The sample taken for sequencing was memory CD4+ T cells sorted from blood. This receptor was taken from a human donor in good health. The CDR3 DNA follows: TGTGCCAGCAGTTTAGGTGGGGTGAACACTGAAGCTTTCTTT. This encodes CASSLGGVNTEAFF.